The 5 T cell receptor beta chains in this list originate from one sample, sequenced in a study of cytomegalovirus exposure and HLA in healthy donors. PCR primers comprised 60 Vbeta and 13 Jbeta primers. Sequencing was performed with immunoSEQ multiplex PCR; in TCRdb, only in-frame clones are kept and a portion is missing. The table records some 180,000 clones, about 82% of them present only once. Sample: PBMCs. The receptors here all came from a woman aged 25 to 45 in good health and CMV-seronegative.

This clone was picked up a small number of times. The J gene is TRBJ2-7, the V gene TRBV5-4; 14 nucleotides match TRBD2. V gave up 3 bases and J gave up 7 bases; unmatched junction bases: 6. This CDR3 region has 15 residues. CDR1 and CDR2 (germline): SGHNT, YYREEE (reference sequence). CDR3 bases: TGTGCCAGCAGCTCCGGGACTAGCGGGGGAACTGAGCAGTACTTC. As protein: CASSSGTSGGTEQYF.

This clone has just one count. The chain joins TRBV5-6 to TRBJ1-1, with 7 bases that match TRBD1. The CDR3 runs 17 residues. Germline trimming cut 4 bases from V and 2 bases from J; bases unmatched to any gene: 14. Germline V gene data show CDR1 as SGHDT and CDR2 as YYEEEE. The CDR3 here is CASSPQGVRLFNTEAFF. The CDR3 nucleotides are TGTGCCAGCAGCCCCCAGGGGGTAAGATTGTTCAACACTGAAGCTTTCTTT.

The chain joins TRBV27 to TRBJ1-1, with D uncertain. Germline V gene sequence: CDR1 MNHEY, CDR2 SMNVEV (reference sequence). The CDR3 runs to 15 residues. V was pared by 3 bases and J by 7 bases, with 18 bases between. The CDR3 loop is CASSFGRREGGEAFF. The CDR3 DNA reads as TGTGCCAGCAGTTTCGGGCGGAGGGAAGGAGGTGAAGCTTTCTTT.

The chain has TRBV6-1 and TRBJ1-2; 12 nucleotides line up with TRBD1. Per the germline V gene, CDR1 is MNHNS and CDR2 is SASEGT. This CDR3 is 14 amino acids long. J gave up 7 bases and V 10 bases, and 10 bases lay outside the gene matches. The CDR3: CATNGGQGAIGYTF. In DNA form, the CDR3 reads TGTGCCACCAATGGGGGACAGGGGGCGATTGGCTACACCTTC.

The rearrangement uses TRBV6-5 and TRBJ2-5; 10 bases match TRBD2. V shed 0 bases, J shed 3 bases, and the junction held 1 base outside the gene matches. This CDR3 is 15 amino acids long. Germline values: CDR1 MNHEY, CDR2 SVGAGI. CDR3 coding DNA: TGTGCCAGCAGTTACTCCGGGACTAGCGAAGAGACCCAGTACTTC. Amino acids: CASSYSGTSEETQYF.